This TCR beta chain was recorded in a study of T cell responses to AZD1222 COVID-19 vaccine (dated by TCRdb to 2020 to 2023). Concerning the study at large: AZD1222 recipients whose second dose came at about 4 weeks and those whose second dose came at about 12 weeks were combined into one group, since spike-specific TCR depth and breadth did not differ between the two schedules. A total of 233 trial participants underwent TCR sequencing, of whom around 200 received two doses of AZD1222 and roughly 25 received two doses of the MenACWY control vaccine. Trial participants were enrolled into age subgroups of 18-55, 56-69 and 70-plus years, which contained 148, 28 and 57 TCR-sequenced participants, respectively. Summary of the overall study and its limitations: A significant rise in spike-specific TCR breadth and depth was observed after two AZD1222 doses relative to day 0 and relative to MenACWY recipients. Epitopes outside the regions mutated in the B.1.351 and B.1.1.7 variants were reportedly recognized by nearly half of the unique spike-specific TCRs. Most participants were white British and females outnumbered males, and the authors suggested that clonal diversity may have been underestimated. CD4 TCRs associated with the vaccine covered the entire spike protein, and the dominant responses were in regions 160-218 and 743-854. The 56-69-year group was small, and its depth increase did not reach significance, likely because of low power. Conclusions about previously exposed vaccinees are limited because only a handful of AZD1222 recipients were SARS-CoV-2 seropositive at baseline. Because no day 14 peak-response samples were available, the repertoires could be characterized only after the peak T cell response.

In the case of this clone: What this receptor recognizes is not known. Base qualities are not at hand, and no much larger clone is one base apart.

The label giving this sample's time point can be read as: baseline before first vaccination. Samples from vaccinated people were obtained from the UK trials COV001 and COV002, which included a single-blind randomized controlled phase 2/3 trial of AZD1222 (ChAdOx1 nCoV-19) in healthy adults. For TCRbeta chain sequencing, PBMC samples from trial participants were taken at day 0 and at day 28 after the second dose. The CDR3 regions of human TCRbeta chains were analyzed by immunosequencing. For the original study's pipeline: Repertoire TCRs were matched against a reference library of SARS-CoV-2-specific TCRs generated with the MIRA antigen-specificity platform. Breadth was defined as the fraction of unique TCRs that were SARS-CoV-2-associated, and depth was defined as the fraction of total T cells that were SARS-CoV-2-associated. Using the MIRA data, every spike-specific TCR was mapped to the spike region that the TCR reacted to and assigned to either a CD4 or a CD8 class. Log10-transformed breadth and depth values were compared by one-way ANOVA with Sidak's multiple comparisons tests. TCRdb obtained this table from immuneACCESS and retained in-frame rearrangements with V and J assigned. These tables miss some clones; where compared with another copy, unresolved V genes account for less than half of the shortfall, and the remainder is unexplained. The V and J calls and clone size were taken over from that table, and D and trimming were inferred from the DNA. Counted in this sample were around 120,000 clones; about nine tenths of them appeared once. The top ten clonotypes cover approximately 1.3% of the sample.

The sample in question was peripheral blood, obtained on day 0 of AZD1222 vaccination. The receptor comes from an adult in good health.

The DNA reads TGCGCCAGCAGCCAAGTGGCAGGGGGCAGGGGCTTAAACACTGAAGCTTTCTTT. Translated, it reads CASSQVAGGRGLNTEAFF. The rearranged chain carries TRBV4-1 and TRBJ1-1, with 8 central nucleotides matching TRBD1. The CDR3 goes from the cysteine to the phenylalanine over 18 residues. Only CDR3 DNA is held: 54 bases, read in frame from base 1. The germline V gene yields MGHRA for CDR1 and YSYEKL for CDR2. Clipping removes 1 base from V and 2 bases from J, with 12 as the unmatched junction base count.